Below, 26 T cell receptor beta chains from the same sample are listed, as sequenced in a study of neoadjuvant nivolumab and ipilimumab in lung cancer. This table comes from immunoSEQ multiplex PCR, and its TCRdb copy is limited to in-frame clones, with some not included. The table lists tens of thousands of clones, 75% to 95% of them singletons, with about 4.9% in the top ten. Sequencing was performed on peripheral blood, taken after neoadjuvant nivolumab, alone or with ipilimumab, at or shortly before surgery. The receptors shown here come from an adult with non-small cell lung cancer.

The V call is TRBV18, the J call TRBJ1-1; 12 bases are shared with TRBD1. The CDR3 has 16 amino acids. V was pared by 4 bases and J by 5 bases, with 8 bases of the junction left unmatched. In germline, CDR1 is KGHSH, CDR2 LQKENI. The CDR3 loop is CASSQPGQGAGTEAFF. CDR3 sequence (DNA): TGTGCCAGCTCACAGCCGGGACAGGGGGCTGGAACTGAAGCTTTCTTT.

The genes are TRBV11-2 and TRBJ2-2; no definite D call. V shed 1 base and J shed 1 base, with 7 bases lying between them. The CDR3 spans 15 residues. CDR1 is SGHAT and CDR2 is FQNNGV in the germline V gene. The CDR3 bases are TGTGCCAGCAGCTTAGGGAAAGGGAACACCGGGGAGCTGTTTTTT. Protein product: CASSLGKGNTGELFF. Together with reference TRBV11-2 and TRBJ2-2, the CDR3 gives the full variable domain: EAGVAQSPRYKIIEKRQSVAFWCNPISGHATLYWYQQILGQGPKLLIQFQNNGVVDDSQLPKDRFSAERLKGVDSTLKIQPAKLEDSAVYLCASSLGKGNTGELFFGEGSRLTVL.

V and J are TRBV5-6 and TRBJ2-7; 9 nucleotides agree with TRBD2. CDR1 is SGHDT, CDR2 YYEEEE, per germline. The CDR3 has 15 amino acids. The ends lost 1 base at V and 3 bases at J; junction bases unmatched: 5. CDR3 loop: CASSLSGGSIYEQYF. CDR3 in DNA: TGTGCCAGCAGCTTGAGCGGGGGGTCAATCTACGAGCAGTACTTC. Filled out from reference TRBV5-6 and TRBJ2-7, the complete variable domain reads DAGVTQSPTHLIKTRGQQVTLRCSPKSGHDTVSWYQQALGQGPQFIFQYYEEEERQRGNFPDRFSGHQFPNYSSELNVNALLLGDSALYLCASSLSGGSIYEQYFGPGTRLTVT.

This sequence joins TRBV5-1 and TRBJ2-7, with D tentatively TRBD2 (5 bases). V was trimmed by 1 base and J by 3 bases, leaving 14 bases between them. The CDR3 is 15 residues long. Germline V CDR1 and CDR2: SGHRS, YFSETQ. The CDR3 here is CASSLLGVQGYEQYF. The CDR3 nucleotides read TGCGCCAGCAGCTTGCTCGGGGTACAAGGCTACGAGCAGTACTTC.

The chain employs TRBV7-8 and TRBJ1-5, with 7 bases that match TRBD1. The CDR3 runs 15 residues. Germline CDR1 SGHVS, CDR2 FQNEAQ. Unmatched junction bases numbered 12, after V lost 2 bases and J lost 11 bases. The CDR3 DNA reads as TGTGCCAGCAGCTTAAGGGGGACAGACCCCAGGGCCCAGCATTTT. It translates to CASSLRGTDPRAQHF.

V is TRBV10-2 and J is TRBJ2-1, with D maybe TRBD2 (6 bases). Germline V lookup: CDR1 WSHSY, CDR2 SAAADI. V gave up 6 bases and J gave up 0 bases, with 24 bases separating them. CDR3 length: 19 amino acids. DNA for the CDR3: TGCGCCAGCAGATATAGGGACTGGAATTCACAAGACTCCTACAATGAGCAGTTCTTC. Amino acid sequence: CASRYRDWNSQDSYNEQFF.

In DNA, the CDR3 is TGTGCCAGCAAGAGGGGGACGTCTAATGAAAAACTGTTTTTT. Its translation is CASKRGTSNEKLFF. The chain joins TRBV6-1 to TRBJ1-4, with D possibly matching TRBD1 (6 bases). V lost 7 bases to trimming and J lost 3 bases, with 12 bases between them. Germline V gene sequence: CDR1 MNHNS, CDR2 SASEGT. The CDR3 loop spans 14 amino acids.

This chain joins TRBV2 and TRBJ2-7; D not certain. Germline-derived CDR1 and CDR2 are SNHLY and FYNNEI. V was cut by 8 bases and J by 2 bases, with 7 bases left in between. The CDR3 extends over 11 amino acids. CDR3 coding DNA: TGTGCCAGCGATAGGGCCTACGAGCAGTACTTC. Protein product: CASDRAYEQYF.

V gene TRBV2 combines with J gene TRBJ1-5; 7 nucleotides agree with TRBD1. The CDR3 runs to 13 residues. From germline, CDR1 is SNHLY and CDR2 FYNNEI. J was trimmed by 11 bases and V by 7 bases; bases with no gene match: 11. The CDR3 sequence: CASTDRETDAQHF. Here the CDR3 DNA reads TGTGCCAGCACTGACAGGGAGACGGACGCCCAGCATTTT.

The rearrangement links TRBV18 to TRBJ2-3; 7 bases are shared with TRBD1. CDR3 length: 14 amino acids. The germline V gene encodes CDR1 KGHSH and CDR2 LQKENI. V was pared by 3 bases and J by 4 bases, with 4 bases of the junction left unmatched. CDR3 in amino acids: CASSPRDSSDTQYF. The CDR3 coding sequence is TGTGCCAGCTCACCCCGGGACAGCTCAGATACGCAGTATTTT.

CDR3 sequence reads: CASSETVYEQYF. CDR3 coding DNA: TGTGCCAGCAGTGAGACAGTCTACGAGCAGTACTTC. V is TRBV2 and J is TRBJ2-7, with a possible D match to TRBD1 (5 bases). The germline V gene has CDR1 SNHLY and CDR2 FYNNEI. Trimming left V 3 bases short and J 3 bases short, with 6 bases between. This CDR3 is 12 amino acids long. The full variable domain, rest sourced from reference TRBV2 and TRBJ2-7, is EPEVTQTPSHQVTQMGQEVILRCVPISNHLYFYWYRQILGQKVEFLVSFYNNEISEKSEIFDDQFSVERPDGSNFTLKIRSTKLEDSAMYFCASSETVYEQYFGPGTRLTVT.

The gene calls are TRBV10-2 and TRBJ1-4; D is unresolved. The CDR3 consists of 12 residues. Deletions cut 10 bases from V and 3 bases from J, with 9 bases between. CDR1 WSHSY and CDR2 SAAADI come from the germline V gene. The CDR3 sequence: CATKDPNEKLFF. In DNA, the CDR3 is TGCGCCACTAAGGATCCTAATGAAAAACTGTTTTTT.

The chain combines TRBV5-1 with TRBJ2-4, with TRBD2 as a possible D gene (5 bases). V gave up 1 base and J gave up 0 bases, with 11 bases separating them. From germline, CDR1 is SGHRS and CDR2 YFSETQ. This CDR3 has 16 amino acids. CDR3 sequence reads: CASSLTGNIAKNIQYF. For the CDR3, the DNA is TGCGCCAGCAGCTTGACGGGGAACATAGCCAAAAACATTCAGTACTTC.

This clone has just one count. The rearrangement links TRBV29-1 to TRBJ2-1, with TRBD1 identical over 9 bases. Germline CDR1 is SQVTM and CDR2 is ANQGSEA. CDR3 length: 12 amino acids. V gave up 4 bases and J gave up 8 bases; unmatched junction bases: 3. CDR3 protein: CSVVTGGYEQFF. The CDR3 coding sequence is TGCAGCGTTGTTACAGGGGGCTATGAGCAGTTCTTC.

The chain carries TRBV4-1 and TRBJ2-5; 9 positions match TRBD2. The ends lost 1 base at V and 7 bases at J; junction bases unmatched: 10. The CDR3 has 16 amino acids. CDR1 MGHRA and CDR2 YSYEKL come from the germline V gene. The CDR3 coding sequence is TGCGCCAGCAGCCAAGGGGCTAGCGGGGCCCTGGGGACCCAGTACTTC. Translated: CASSQGASGALGTQYF.

V gene TRBV5-6 combines with J gene TRBJ2-3; D remains ambiguous. The CDR3 consists of 13 residues. Looked up from germline, CDR1 is SGHDT and CDR2 is YYEEEE. V dropped 3 bases and J dropped 5 bases, with 10 bases sitting between them. The CDR3 protein is CASSSSLVDTQYF. CDR3 bases: TGTGCCAGCAGCTCCAGTCTCGTAGATACGCAGTATTTT.

The rearrangement joins TRBV29-1 to TRBJ1-1; 9 bases match TRBD1. Per the germline V gene, CDR1 is SQVTM and CDR2 is ANQGSEA. Trimming at V came to 6 bases and at J to 1 base, leaving 3 bases not matched to a gene. This CDR3 has 13 residues. CDR3 DNA: TGCAGCGTATGGGACAGGGAGAACACTGAAGCTTTCTTT. This encodes CSVWDRENTEAFF.

The chain couples TRBV5-8 to TRBJ2-2, with D possibly matching TRBD1 (6 bases). The CDR3 spans 14 residues. With 4 bases removed from V and 5 bases from J, the gap between germline ends came to 12 bases. Germline loops: CDR1 SGHTS, CDR2 YDEGEE. The CDR3 loop is CASSPRGWTGELFF. CDR3 in DNA: TGTGCCAGCAGCCCCAGGGGCTGGACCGGGGAGCTGTTTTTT.

The chain recombines TRBV5-4 with TRBJ1-3; 7 positions agree with TRBD1. The CDR3 runs to 16 residues. Germline CDR1 reads SGHNT; CDR2 reads YYREEE (reference sequence). The trim removed 1 base at V and 4 bases at J, leaving 8 bases unmatched. The CDR3 nucleotides are TGTGCCAGCAGCTTGATGACAGGGACTTCAGGAAACACCATATATTTT. Protein: CASSLMTGTSGNTIYF.

The chain combines TRBV27 with TRBJ1-5, with 7 bases identical to TRBD1. The V segment lost 6 bases and the J segment 5 bases; nucleotides outside the gene matches: 4. CDR1 and CDR2 (germline): MNHEY, SMNVEV (reference sequence). CDR3 length equals 13 residues. CDR3 sequence (DNA): TGTGCCAGCAGACAGGGGTGGGATCAGCCCCAGCATTTT. It codes for CASRQGWDQPQHF.

The chain has TRBV7-9 and TRBJ2-3; 11 bases agree with TRBD2. The CDR3 totals 16 residues. Germline trimming cut 3 bases from V and 3 bases from J; bases unmatched to any gene: 5. Germline V lookup: CDR1 SEHNR, CDR2 FQNEAQ (reference sequence). For the CDR3, the DNA is TGTGCCAGCAGCTTCCCTAGCGGGGGGTGGACAGATACGCAGTATTTT. It translates to CASSFPSGGWTDTQYF. The whole variable domain, filled in from reference TRBV7-9 and TRBJ2-3, reads DTGVSQNPRHKITKRGQNVTFRCDPISEHNRLYWYRQTLGQGPEFLTYFQNEAQLEKSRLLSDRFSAERPKGSFSTLEIQRTEQGDSAMYLCASSFPSGGWTDTQYFGPGTRLTVL.

The rearrangement links TRBV18 to TRBJ2-1; 13 bases align to TRBD2. The CDR3 runs to 16 residues. The junction had 12 bases not matched to a gene; V was cut back by 6 bases and J by 10 bases. Germline lookup yields CDR1 KGHSH and CDR2 LQKENI. The CDR3 reads CASSTGLAGASEEQFF. The DNA of the CDR3 is TGTGCCAGCTCGACAGGACTAGCGGGGGCCTCGGAAGAGCAGTTCTTC.

The chain uses TRBV5-1 and TRBJ1-1, with unresolved D. The CDR3 has 10 amino acids. V lost 5 bases, J lost 7 bases, and 6 bases lay in between. From germline, CDR1 is SGHRS and CDR2 YFSETQ. The CDR3 sequence: CASRGNEAFF. The CDR3 DNA sequence: TGCGCCAGCAGGGGGAATGAAGCTTTCTTT. Looking up the rest from reference TRBV5-1 and TRBJ1-1 gives the full variable domain: KAGVTQTPRYLIKTRGQQVTLSCSPISGHRSVSWYQQTPGQGLQFLFEYFSETQRNKGNFPGRFSGRQFSNSRSEMNVSTLELGDSALYLCASRGNEAFFGQGTRLTVV.

This rearrangement joins TRBV2 to TRBJ2-7; perhaps TRBD1 as D (6 bases). The CDR3 length is 15 residues. Trimming removed 3 bases from V and 0 bases from J, with 12 bases in between. From germline, CDR1 is SNHLY and CDR2 FYNNEI. CDR3 region: CASSDKGDGSYEQYF. CDR3 DNA sequence: TGTGCCAGCAGTGATAAGGGGGACGGCTCCTACGAGCAGTACTTC. The full variable domain, completed using reference TRBV2 and TRBJ2-7, is EPEVTQTPSHQVTQMGQEVILRCVPISNHLYFYWYRQILGQKVEFLVSFYNNEISEKSEIFDDQFSVERPDGSNFTLKIRSTKLEDSAMYFCASSDKGDGSYEQYFGPGTRLTVT.

The chain employs TRBV15 and TRBJ2-2; no clear D. Looked up from germline, CDR1 is LNHNV and CDR2 is YYDKDF (reference sequence). Trimming removed 7 bases at V and 4 bases at J, with 7 bases between. This CDR3 region has 12 residues. CDR3 region: CATKSGTGELFF. CDR3 nucleotide sequence: TGTGCCACCAAGTCAGGCACCGGGGAGCTGTTTTTT.

The chain uses TRBV4-2 and TRBJ1-1; 8 bases fit TRBD1. V shed 4 bases, J shed 4 bases, and the junction held 5 bases outside the gene matches. CDR3 size: 14 residues. Germline loops: CDR1 LGHNA, CDR2 YNFKEQ. CDR3 nucleotides: TGTGCCAGCAGCCCTCCGGACAGGGTCACTGAAGCTTTCTTT. This encodes CASSPPDRVTEAFF.